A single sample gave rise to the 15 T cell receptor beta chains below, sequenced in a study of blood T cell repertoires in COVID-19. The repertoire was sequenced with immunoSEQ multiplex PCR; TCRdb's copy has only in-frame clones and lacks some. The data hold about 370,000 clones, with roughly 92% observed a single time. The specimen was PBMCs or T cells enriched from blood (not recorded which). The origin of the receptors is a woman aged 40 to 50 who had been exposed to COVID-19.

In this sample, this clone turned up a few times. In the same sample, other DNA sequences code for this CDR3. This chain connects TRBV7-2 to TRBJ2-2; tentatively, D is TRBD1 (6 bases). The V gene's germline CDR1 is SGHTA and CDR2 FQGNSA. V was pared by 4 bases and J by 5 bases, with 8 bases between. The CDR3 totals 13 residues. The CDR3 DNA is TGTGCCAGCAGCTCCCAGGGGACCGGGGAGCTGTTTTTT. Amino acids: CASSSQGTGELFF.

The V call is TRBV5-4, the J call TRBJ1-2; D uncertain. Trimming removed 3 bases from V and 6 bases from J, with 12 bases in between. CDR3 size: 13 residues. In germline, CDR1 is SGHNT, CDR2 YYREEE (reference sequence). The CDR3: CASSWYLGDGYTF. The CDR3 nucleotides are TGTGCCAGCAGCTGGTACCTAGGCGATGGCTACACCTTC.

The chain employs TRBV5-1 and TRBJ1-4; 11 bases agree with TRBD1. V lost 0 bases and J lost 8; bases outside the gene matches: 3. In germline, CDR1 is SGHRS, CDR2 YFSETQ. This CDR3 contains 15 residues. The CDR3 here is CASSLGTGGGEKLFF. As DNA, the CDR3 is TGCGCCAGCAGCTTGGGGACAGGGGGCGGGGAAAAACTGTTTTTT.

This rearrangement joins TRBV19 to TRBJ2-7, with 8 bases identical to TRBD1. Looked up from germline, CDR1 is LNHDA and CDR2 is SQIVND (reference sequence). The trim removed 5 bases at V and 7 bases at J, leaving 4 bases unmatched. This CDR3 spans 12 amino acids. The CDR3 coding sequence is TGTGCCAGTAGTCAGGGGGCGAGGGAGCAGTACTTC. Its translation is CASSQGAREQYF.

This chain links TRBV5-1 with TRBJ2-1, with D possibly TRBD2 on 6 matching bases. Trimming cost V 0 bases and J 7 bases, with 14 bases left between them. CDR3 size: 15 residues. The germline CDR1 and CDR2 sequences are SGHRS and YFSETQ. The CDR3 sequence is CASSLDSGGGNEQFF. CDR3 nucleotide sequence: TGCGCCAGCAGCTTGGATTCTGGTGGGGGGAATGAGCAGTTCTTC.

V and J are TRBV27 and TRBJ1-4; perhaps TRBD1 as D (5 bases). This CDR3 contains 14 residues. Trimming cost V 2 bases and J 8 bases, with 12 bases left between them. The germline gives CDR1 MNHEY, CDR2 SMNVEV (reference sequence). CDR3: CASSLGLGGEKLFF. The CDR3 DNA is TGTGCCAGCAGTTTAGGTCTGGGGGGAGAAAAACTGTTTTTT. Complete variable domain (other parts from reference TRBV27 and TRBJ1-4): EAQVTQNPRYLITVTGKKLTVTCSQNMNHEYMSWYRQDPGLGLRQIYYSMNVEVTDKGDVPEGYKVSRKEKRNFPLILESPSPNQTSLYFCASSLGLGGEKLFFGSGTQLSVL.

In DNA form, the CDR3 reads TGTGCCAGCAGCATCCGGGACAGGGAGTTTCCCTACGAGCAGTACTTC. Encoded protein: CASSIRDREFPYEQYF. The rearrangement uses TRBV21-1 and TRBJ2-7; TRBD1, as called in the table, went unchecked against the DNA. TRBV21-1 is deemed a pseudogene. This CDR3 has 16 residues.

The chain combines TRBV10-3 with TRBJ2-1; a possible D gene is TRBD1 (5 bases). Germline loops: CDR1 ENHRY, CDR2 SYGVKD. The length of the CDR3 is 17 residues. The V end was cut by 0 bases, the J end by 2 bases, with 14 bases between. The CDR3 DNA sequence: TGTGCCATCAGTGAGTCGAGTAGGCCAGGGCCCTACAATGAGCAGTTCTTC. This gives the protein CAISESSRPGPYNEQFF.

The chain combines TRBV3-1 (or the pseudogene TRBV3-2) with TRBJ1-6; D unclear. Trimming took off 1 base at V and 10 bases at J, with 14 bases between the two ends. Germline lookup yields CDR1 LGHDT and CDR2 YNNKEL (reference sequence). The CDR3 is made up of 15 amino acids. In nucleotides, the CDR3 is TGTGCCAGCAGCCAAGCCGCGACAAGACAATCACCCCTCCACTTT. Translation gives CASSQAATRQSPLHF.

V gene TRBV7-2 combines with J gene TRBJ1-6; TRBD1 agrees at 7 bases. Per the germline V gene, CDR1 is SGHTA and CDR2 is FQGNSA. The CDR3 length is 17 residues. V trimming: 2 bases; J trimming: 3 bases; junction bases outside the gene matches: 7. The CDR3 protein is CASSLRGSGGYNSPLHF. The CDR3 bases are TGTGCCAGCAGCTTAAGGGGGTCAGGGGGCTATAATTCACCCCTCCACTTT.

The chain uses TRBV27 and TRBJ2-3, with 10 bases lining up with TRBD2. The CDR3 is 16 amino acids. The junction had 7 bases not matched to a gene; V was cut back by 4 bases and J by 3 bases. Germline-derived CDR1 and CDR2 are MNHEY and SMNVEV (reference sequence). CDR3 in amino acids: CASSSAGAGGTDTQYF. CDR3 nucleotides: TGTGCCAGCAGTTCCGCCGGAGCGGGGGGGACAGATACGCAGTATTTT.

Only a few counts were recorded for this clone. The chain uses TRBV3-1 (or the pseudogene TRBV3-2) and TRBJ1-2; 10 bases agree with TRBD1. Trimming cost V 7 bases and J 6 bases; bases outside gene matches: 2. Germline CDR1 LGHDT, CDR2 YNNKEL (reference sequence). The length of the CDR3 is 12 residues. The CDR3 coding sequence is TGTGCCAGCACCGGACAGGGGGATGGCTACACCTTC. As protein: CASTGQGDGYTF.

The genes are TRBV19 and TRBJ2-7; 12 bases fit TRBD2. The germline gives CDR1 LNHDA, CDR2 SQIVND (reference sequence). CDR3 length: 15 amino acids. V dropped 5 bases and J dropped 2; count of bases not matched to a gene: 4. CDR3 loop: CASSPGLAGTYEQYF. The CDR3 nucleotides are TGTGCCAGTAGTCCGGGACTAGCGGGTACCTACGAGCAGTACTTC.

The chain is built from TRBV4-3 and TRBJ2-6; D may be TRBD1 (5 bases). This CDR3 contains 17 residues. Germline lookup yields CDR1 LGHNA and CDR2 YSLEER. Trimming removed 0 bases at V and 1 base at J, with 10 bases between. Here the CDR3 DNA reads TGCGCCAGCAGCCAAGATGGCAGGGCTTCTGGGGCCAACGTCCTGACTTTC. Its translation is CASSQDGRASGANVLTF.

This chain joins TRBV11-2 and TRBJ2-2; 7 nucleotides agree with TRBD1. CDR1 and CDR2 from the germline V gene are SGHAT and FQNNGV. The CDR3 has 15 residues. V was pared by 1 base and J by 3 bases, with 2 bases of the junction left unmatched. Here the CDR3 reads CASSLAGGYTGELFF. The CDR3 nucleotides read TGTGCCAGCAGCTTAGCAGGGGGATACACCGGGGAGCTGTTTTTT.